The 10 T cell receptor beta chains presented below share a single source sample, sequenced in a study of blood T cell repertoires in COVID-19. Measured with immunoSEQ multiplex PCR; TCRdb has only the in-frame clones, and not every one. The sample consists of around 160,000 clones, around 84% of them appearing once. Sequenced input: peripheral blood. Source of these receptors: an elderly woman with acute or convalescent COVID-19.

The V and J genes are TRBV28 and TRBJ2-7, with 8 bases fitting TRBD2. The V segment lost 5 bases and the J segment 1 base; nucleotides outside the gene matches: 10. This CDR3 has 16 amino acids. The germline V gene encodes CDR1 MDHEN and CDR2 SYDVKM. CDR3 residues: CASSQRGSGGSYEQYF. In nucleotides, the CDR3 is TGTGCCAGCAGTCAACGAGGGAGCGGGGGTTCCTACGAGCAGTACTTC.

This chain joins TRBV5-4 and TRBJ2-5, with D tentatively TRBD2 (6 bases). The germline CDR1 and CDR2 sequences are SGHNT and YYREEE (reference sequence). The V end lost 1 base, the J end lost 5 bases, and 12 bases lay between the germline ends. This CDR3 is built from 14 residues. This CDR3 is CASSLSQSGETQYF. Written as DNA, the CDR3 is TGTGCCAGCAGCTTGTCCCAAAGCGGGGAGACCCAGTACTTC.

V usage is TRBV29-1 and J usage is TRBJ1-4; D is ambiguous. The germline V and J ends were trimmed by 6 bases and 5 bases, with 13 bases remaining between them. From germline, CDR1 is SQVTM and CDR2 ANQGSEA. There are 13 residues in the CDR3. In DNA, the CDR3 is TGCAGCGTAGCCGGGTTTCAAAATGAAAAACTGTTTTTT. It yields the protein CSVAGFQNEKLFF.

The V gene is TRBV18, the J gene TRBJ1-1; perhaps TRBD1 as D (5 bases). V dropped 4 bases and J dropped 1 base, with 7 bases sitting between them. CDR3 length equals 13 residues. Germline assignment: CDR1 KGHSH and CDR2 LQKENI. This CDR3 reads CASSRQRNTEAFF. DNA of the CDR3: TGTGCCAGCTCACGACAGCGGAACACTGAAGCTTTCTTT.

The rearrangement uses TRBV12-3 or TRBV12-4 and TRBJ2-7; no firm D call. The CDR3 length is 13 residues. The V and J ends lost 3 bases and 4 bases respectively, with 10 bases between them. The CDR3 reads CASSFPPSYEQYF. The CDR3 DNA reads TGTGCCAGCAGTTTCCCCCCGAGTTACGAGCAGTACTTC.

This clone appeared a few times. CDR3 amino acids: CASSQDSIYGYTF. The CDR3 DNA reads as TGTGCCAGCAGCCAAGACAGCATCTATGGCTACACCTTC. The chain carries TRBV2 and TRBJ1-2; D is possibly TRBD1 (5 bases). V was clipped by 6 bases and J by 4 bases, with 12 bases between them. The germline gives CDR1 SNHLY, CDR2 FYNNEI. This CDR3 has 13 amino acids.

About this clone itself: Additional DNA sequences in this sample encode the identical CDR3. The chain employs TRBV18 and TRBJ2-7; the D gene is possibly TRBD2 (5 bases). The germline gives CDR1 KGHSH, CDR2 LQKENI. The CDR3 has 12 amino acids. The V end lost 2 bases, the J end lost 4 bases, and 6 bases lay between the germline ends. The CDR3, as DNA: TGTGCCAGCTCACCAGGGAGATACGAGCAGTACTTC. It is translated as CASSPGRYEQYF.

This clone was seen a single time. The genes are TRBV7-2 and TRBJ1-2, with D unresolved. V lost 1 base, J lost 5 bases, and 14 bases lay in between. The CDR3 covers 15 residues. Germline CDR1 is SGHTA and CDR2 is FQGNSA. The CDR3 DNA is TGTGCCAGCAGCTTAGTTTTCAGTTCGGGGTATGGCTACACCTTC. It is translated as CASSLVFSSGYGYTF.

This clone was seen once. The chain links TRBV18 to TRBJ1-5, with D maybe TRBD1 (5 bases). The V end lost 3 bases, the J end lost 2 bases, and 20 bases lay between the germline ends. Germline loops: CDR1 KGHSH, CDR2 LQKENI. This CDR3 has 18 residues. The DNA of the CDR3 is TGTGCCAGCTCACCGGAGGGGCCAGGTCGATGGGGCAATCAGCCCCAGCATTTT. Its translation: CASSPEGPGRWGNQPQHF.

Here the CDR3 reads CASRMGGSTQYF. CDR3 sequence (DNA): TGTGCCAGCAGGATGGGGGGGAGTACGCAGTATTTT. The chain has TRBV12-3 or TRBV12-4 and TRBJ2-3; the match to TRBD2 covers 7 bases. V lost 6 bases, J lost 8 bases, and 5 bases stayed unmatched. The CDR3 has 12 residues.